Listed below are T cell receptor beta chains from one sample, sequenced in a study of T cell changes during pregnancy in multiple sclerosis. Clones were read by immunoSEQ multiplex PCR, and TCRdb kept only the in-frame ones, dropping some. The table shows 50,000 to 60,000 clones, with more than 80% occurring only once. This specimen was CD4+ T cells from peripheral blood mononuclear cells, taken in the first trimester of pregnancy. These receptors were collected from a female donor with multiple sclerosis, enrolled in a pregnancy study. CDR3s include the opening cysteine and the closing phenylalanine or tryptophan. D genes are given only for firm matches. The size field is filled for only some rows; it gives once, few, many or a size class.

D	V	J	size	CDR3	DNA
TRBD1	TRBV29-1	TRBJ1-2	.	CSVYRDRSYGYTF	TGCAGCGTTTATCGGGACAGATCATATGGCTACACCTTC
TRBD2	TRBV5-1	TRBJ2-7	.	CASSQTSGRIYEQYF	TGCGCCAGCAGTCAAACTAGCGGGAGGATATACGAGCAGTACTTC
.	TRBV18	TRBJ2-5	.	CASSPLSGGQETQYF	TGTGCCAGCTCACCACTATCCGGGGGTCAAGAGACCCAGTACTTC
.	TRBV7-6	TRBJ1-5	few	CASSLGVADGPQHF	TGTGCCAGCAGCTTAGGTGTGGCAGATGGGCCCCAGCATTTT
TRBD1	TRBV7-3	TRBJ2-5	.	CASSMGQGWETQYF	TGTGCCAGCAGCATGGGACAGGGGTGGGAGACCCAGTACTTC
TRBD1	TRBV18	TRBJ1-2	.	CASSPLGQSNYGYTF	TGTGCCAGCTCACCCCTGGGACAGAGTAACTATGGCTACACCTTC
TRBD2	TRBV29-1	TRBJ2-7	.	CSGTSGSGYEQYF	TGCAGCGGTACTAGCGGGAGTGGCTACGAGCAGTACTTC
.	TRBV2	TRBJ1-2	.	CASSDLQGEGYTF	TGTGCCAGCAGTGATTTACAGGGAGAGGGCTACACCTTC
TRBD1	TRBV6-1	TRBJ1-2	.	CASSQTGGAYGYTF	TGTGCCAGCAGTCAAACAGGGGGAGCCTATGGCTACACCTTC
.	TRBV6-5	TRBJ1-1	.	CASSYSLARTPEAFF	TGTGCCAGCAGTTACTCGCTAGCCAGAACGCCTGAAGCTTTCTTT
TRBD2	TRBV7-2	TRBJ2-5	.	CASRRRGLAGLETQYF	TGTGCCAGCAGGAGGAGGGGGCTAGCGGGGCTGGAGACCCAGTACTTC
.	TRBV20-1	TRBJ1-1	.	CSKGVLTEAFF	TGCAGTAAGGGGGTTCTGACTGAAGCTTTCTTT
.	TRBV7-2	TRBJ2-7	.	CASSSEYEQYF	TGTGCCAGCAGCTCTGAGTACGAGCAGTACTTC
.	TRBV27	TRBJ1-2	.	CASSFRDNSGYTF	TGTGCCAGCAGTTTTCGGGACAACTCTGGCTACACCTTC
TRBD2	TRBV7-9	TRBJ2-1	.	CASSQKTRLAGWVGEQFF	TGTGCCAGCAGCCAAAAAACCCGACTAGCGGGATGGGTGGGTGAGCAGTTCTTC
.	TRBV6-6	TRBJ2-7	.	CASSYSGVAYEQYF	TGTGCCAGCAGTTACTCAGGGGTAGCCTACGAGCAGTACTTC
.	TRBV19	TRBJ1-1	few	CASSIDVWGAEAFF	TGTGCCAGTAGTATAGATGTGTGGGGGGCTGAAGCTTTCTTT
TRBD2	TRBV6-5	TRBJ2-7	.	CASSYTRTSGAYEQYF	TGTGCCAGCAGTTACACAAGGACTAGCGGGGCCTACGAGCAGTACTTC
.	TRBV6-1	TRBJ2-2	.	CASTYRLRTGELFF	TGTGCCAGCACCTACAGGCTGCGCACCGGGGAGCTGTTTTTT
TRBD1	TRBV7-2	TRBJ1-2	.	CASSRGQGYGYTF	TGTGCCAGCAGCCGCGGACAGGGGTATGGCTACACCTTC
TRBD1	TRBV6-5	TRBJ1-3	once	CASTGGSGNTIYF	TGTGCCAGCACAGGGGGCTCTGGAAACACCATATATTTT
TRBD1	TRBV18	TRBJ1-5	.	CASSSTGTGSILRNQPQHF	TGTGCCAGCTCATCCACCGGGACAGGGAGTATTCTAAGGAATCAGCCCCAGCATTTT
.	TRBV5-6	TRBJ2-3	.	CASRHGGGPDTQYF	TGTGCCAGCAGGCATGGGGGAGGCCCAGATACGCAGTATTTT
TRBD1	TRBV14	TRBJ2-7	once	CASSHAIDRGHPYEQYF	TGTGCCAGCAGTCACGCAATCGACAGGGGGCATCCCTACGAGCAGTACTTC
TRBD1	TRBV19	TRBJ1-5	.	CASSIGQGRGQPQHF	TGTGCCAGTAGTATAGGACAGGGCCGAGGTCAGCCCCAGCATTTT
.	TRBV29-1	TRBJ2-3	.	CSVGPTGYF	TGCAGCGTTGGCCCCACGGGGTATTTT
TRBD2	TRBV28	TRBJ2-7	.	CASSPQTSGSYEQYF	TGTGCCAGCAGCCCCCAGACTAGCGGGAGCTACGAGCAGTACTTC
.	TRBV30	TRBJ2-1	.	CAWSMGGEQFF	TGTGCCTGGAGTATGGGGGGTGAGCAGTTCTTC
.	TRBV2	TRBJ2-2	.	CASREYTGELFF	TGTGCCAGCAGGGAGTACACCGGGGAGCTGTTTTTT
.	TRBV29-1	TRBJ2-3	.	CSVAGTDTQYF	TGCAGCGTTGCAGGCACAGATACGCAGTATTTT
TRBD1	TRBV5-1	TRBJ2-1	.	CASSLVLQGGNEQFF	TGCGCCAGCAGCTTGGTTTTACAGGGGGGTAATGAGCAGTTCTTC
.	TRBV19	TRBJ1-3	.	CASSISPRVSGNTIYF	TGTGCCAGTAGTATATCCCCTCGAGTCTCTGGAAACACCATATATTTT
TRBD2	TRBV9	TRBJ2-1	.	CASSVTRTESGKRYNEQFF	TGTGCCAGCAGCGTCACCCGTACCGAGAGCGGGAAACGCTACAATGAGCAGTTCTTC
.	TRBV10-3	TRBJ2-1	.	CAIWSGPYNEQFF	TGTGCCATCTGGAGCGGCCCCTACAATGAGCAGTTCTTC
TRBD2	TRBV5-1	TRBJ2-7	.	CASSLGLAGGSNEQYF	TGCGCCAGCAGCTTGGGGCTAGCGGGAGGGAGCAACGAGCAGTACTTC
TRBD1	TRBV29-1	TRBJ2-2	.	CSVGFTGTGAGELFF	TGCAGCGTTGGCTTTACCGGGACAGGGGCCGGGGAGCTGTTTTTT
TRBD1	TRBV18	TRBJ1-4	.	CASSPNPGQLNEKLFF	TGTGCCAGCTCACCTAATCCGGGACAGCTAAATGAAAAACTGTTTTTT
TRBD2	TRBV19	TRBJ2-5	once	CASSFLLAGSRQETQYF	TGTGCCAGTAGTTTCCTCCTAGCGGGGAGCAGGCAAGAGACCCAGTACTTC
TRBD2	TRBV27	TRBJ2-1	.	CASSLIAGISHGEQFF	TGTGCCAGCAGTTTAATAGCGGGAATTTCACACGGTGAGCAGTTCTTC
TRBD1	TRBV6-5	TRBJ2-1	.	CASQGSGTGRNEQFF	TGTGCCAGCCAAGGTTCCGGGACAGGGAGGAATGAGCAGTTCTTC
TRBD1	TRBV19	TRBJ2-2	.	CASTTGWAGELFF	TGTGCCAGTACGACAGGGTGGGCCGGGGAGCTGTTTTTT
TRBD2	TRBV6-5	TRBJ2-1	.	CASSGLGFLGEQFF	TGTGCCAGCTCGGGACTAGGGTTCCTCGGTGAGCAGTTCTTC
.	TRBV7-9	TRBJ2-7	.	CASSLGYYEQYF	TGTGCCAGCAGCTTAGGCTACTACGAGCAGTACTTC
.	TRBV5-6	TRBJ2-5	.	CASSSRGGGETQYF	TGTGCCAGCAGCTCCAGGGGTGGGGGAGAGACCCAGTACTTC
.	TRBV5-4	TRBJ2-1	.	CASSGATINEQFF	TGTGCCAGCAGCGGTGCTACCATCAATGAGCAGTTCTTC
.	TRBV30	TRBJ1-1	.	CAWSVQGTQTFF	TGTGCCTGGAGTGTACAGGGAACTCAAACTTTCTTT
.	TRBV5-4	TRBJ2-3	once	CASSLVTESTDTQYF	TGTGCCAGCAGCTTGGTTACAGAAAGCACAGATACGCAGTATTTT
.	TRBV19	TRBJ2-7	.	CASSIDLLRVYEQYF	TGTGCCAGTAGTATAGATCTTCTCAGGGTCTACGAGCAGTACTTC